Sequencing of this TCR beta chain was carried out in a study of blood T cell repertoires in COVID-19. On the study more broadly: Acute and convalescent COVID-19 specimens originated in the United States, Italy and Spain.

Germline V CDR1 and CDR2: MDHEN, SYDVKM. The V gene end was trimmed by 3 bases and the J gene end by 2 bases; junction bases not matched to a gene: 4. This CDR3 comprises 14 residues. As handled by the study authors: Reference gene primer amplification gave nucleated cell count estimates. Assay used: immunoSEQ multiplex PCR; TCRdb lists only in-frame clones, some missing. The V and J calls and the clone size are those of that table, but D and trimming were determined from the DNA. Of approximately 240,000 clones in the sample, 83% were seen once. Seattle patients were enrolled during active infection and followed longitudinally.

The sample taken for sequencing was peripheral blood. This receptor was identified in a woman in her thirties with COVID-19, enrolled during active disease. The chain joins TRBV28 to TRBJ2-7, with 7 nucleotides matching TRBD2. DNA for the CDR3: TGTGCCAGCAGTTTGACTAGCCACACCTACGAGCAGTACTTC. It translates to CASSLTSHTYEQYF. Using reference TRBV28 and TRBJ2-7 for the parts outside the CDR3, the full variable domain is DVKVTQSSRYLVKRTGEKVFLECVQDMDHENMFWYRQDPGLGLRLIYFSYDVKMKEKGDIPEGYSVSREKKERFSLILESASTNQTSMYLCASSLTSHTYEQYFGPGTRLTVT.